This T cell receptor beta chain was recovered during a study of blood T cell repertoires in COVID-19. In the original workflow: Estimation of nucleated cell counts was performed using reference gene primer amplification. Using immunoSEQ multiplex PCR, the repertoire was profiled, and TCRdb retains in-frame clones only, with some absent. The V and J calls and clone size come from that table; D and trimming were worked out from the DNA. The table includes 88,000 or so clones, around 90% detected once. This CDR3 is built from 14 residues. Germline values: CDR1 SQVTM, CDR2 ANQGSEA. V dropped 4 bases and J dropped 1 base, with 13 bases sitting between them.

V usage is TRBV29-1 and J usage is TRBJ1-2, with a possible D match to TRBD1 (5 bases). Sample: peripheral blood. The receptor's source is a man aged 50 to 59 with acute or convalescent COVID-19. The CDR3 spells CSVGRDGNNYGYTF. The CDR3 region has the DNA TGCAGCGTTGGGAGGGACGGAAATAACTATGGCTACACCTTC.